This T cell receptor beta chain was retrieved from a study of blood T cell repertoires in COVID-19. The V gene's germline CDR1 is ENHRY and CDR2 SYGVKD. The CDR3 is 14 amino acids. V was shortened by 4 bases and J by 3 bases, with 12 bases between the two germline ends. The protocol was immunoSEQ multiplex PCR, while the TCRdb copy is restricted to in-frame clones and leaves out a portion. The repertoire holds approximately 130,000 clones, 80% seen once, with just under 25% in the top ten. This receptor was taken from a human donor in a cohort sampled during active COVID-19. Sequenced: peripheral blood. The chain is built from TRBV10-3 and TRBJ1-1; D remains ambiguous. In DNA, the CDR3 is TGTGCCATCAGTGCCGGCCGGGGTGACACTGAAGCTTTCTTT. This encodes CAISAGRGDTEAFF.